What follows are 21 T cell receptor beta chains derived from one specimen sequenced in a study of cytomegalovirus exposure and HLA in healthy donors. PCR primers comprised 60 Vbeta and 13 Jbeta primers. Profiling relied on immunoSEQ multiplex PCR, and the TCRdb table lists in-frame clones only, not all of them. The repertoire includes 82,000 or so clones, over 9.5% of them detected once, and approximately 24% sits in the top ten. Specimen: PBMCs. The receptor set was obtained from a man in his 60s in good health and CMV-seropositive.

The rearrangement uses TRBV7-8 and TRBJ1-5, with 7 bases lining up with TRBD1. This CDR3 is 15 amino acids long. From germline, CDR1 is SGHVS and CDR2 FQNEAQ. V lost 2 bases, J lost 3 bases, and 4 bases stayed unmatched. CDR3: CASSLMGTVNQPQHF. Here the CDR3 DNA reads TGTGCCAGCAGCTTAATGGGGACAGTCAATCAGCCCCAGCATTTT.

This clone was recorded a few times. In DNA, the CDR3 is TGTGCCAGCAGCGCAGTGGTCCCCGGGGAGCTGTTTTTT. Translation gives CASSAVVPGELFF. V is TRBV7-2 and J is TRBJ2-2; D unclear. V lost 5 bases and J 6 bases, leaving 10 bases between the germline ends. Germline loops: CDR1 SGHTA, CDR2 FQGNSA. This CDR3 is built from 13 residues.

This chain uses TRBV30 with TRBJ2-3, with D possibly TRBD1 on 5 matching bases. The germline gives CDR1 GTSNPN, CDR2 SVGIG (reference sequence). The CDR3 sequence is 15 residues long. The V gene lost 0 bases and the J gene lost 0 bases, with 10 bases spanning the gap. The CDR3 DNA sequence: TGTGCCTGGAGTGTCGACAGCCCTAGCACAGATACGCAGTATTTT. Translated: CAWSVDSPSTDTQYF.

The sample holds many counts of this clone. DNA for the CDR3: TGTGCCAGCAGCCATCCCCCGCCAGCGGGCGGGAGAGTGGATACGCAGTATTTT. As protein: CASSHPPPAGGRVDTQYF. The genes are TRBV4-2 and TRBJ2-3; 7 positions agree with TRBD2. The germline V gene encodes CDR1 LGHNA and CDR2 YNFKEQ. V was pared by 3 bases and J by 6 bases, with 18 bases of the junction left unmatched. The CDR3 extends over 18 amino acids.

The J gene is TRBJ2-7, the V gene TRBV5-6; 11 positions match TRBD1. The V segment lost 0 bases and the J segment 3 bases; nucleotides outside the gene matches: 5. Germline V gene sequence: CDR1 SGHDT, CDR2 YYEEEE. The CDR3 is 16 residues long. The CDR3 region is CASSLAGQGAGYEQYF. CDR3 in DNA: TGTGCCAGCAGCTTGGCAGGACAGGGGGCGGGCTACGAGCAGTACTTC.

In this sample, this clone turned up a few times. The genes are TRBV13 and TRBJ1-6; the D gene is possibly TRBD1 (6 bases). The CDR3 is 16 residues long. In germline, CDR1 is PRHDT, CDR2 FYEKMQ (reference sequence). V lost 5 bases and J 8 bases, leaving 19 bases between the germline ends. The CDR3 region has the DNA TGTGCCAGCAGCCTAAGTAACTTACAGGGCGATTCACCCCTCCACTTT. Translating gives CASSLSNLQGDSPLHF. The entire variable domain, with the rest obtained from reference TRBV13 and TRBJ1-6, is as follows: AAGVIQSPRHLIKEKRETATLKCYPIPRHDTVYWYQQGPGQDPQFLISFYEKMQSDKGSIPDRFSAQQFSDYHSELNMSSLELGDSALYFCASSLSNLQGDSPLHFGNGTRLTVT.

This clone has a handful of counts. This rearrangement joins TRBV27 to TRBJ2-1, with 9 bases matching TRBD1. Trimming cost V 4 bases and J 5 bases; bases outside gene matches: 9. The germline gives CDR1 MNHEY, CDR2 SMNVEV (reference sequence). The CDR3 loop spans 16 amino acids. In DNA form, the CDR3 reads TGTGCCAGCAGTTCACACCGGGACAGGGCTAACAATGAGCAGTTCTTC. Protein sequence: CASSSHRDRANNEQFF.

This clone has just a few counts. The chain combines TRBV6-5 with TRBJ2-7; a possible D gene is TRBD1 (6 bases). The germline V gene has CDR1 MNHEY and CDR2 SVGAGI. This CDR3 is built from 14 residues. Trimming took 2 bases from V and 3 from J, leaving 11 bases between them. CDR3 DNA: TGTGCCAGCAGTTACGGGGGCACCAACTACGAGCAGTACTTC. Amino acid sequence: CASSYGGTNYEQYF.

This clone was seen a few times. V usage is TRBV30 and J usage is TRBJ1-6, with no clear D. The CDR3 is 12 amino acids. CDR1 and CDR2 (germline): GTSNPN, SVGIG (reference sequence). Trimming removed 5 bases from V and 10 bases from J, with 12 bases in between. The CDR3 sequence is CAWRHMESPLHF. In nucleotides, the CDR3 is TGTGCCTGGCGTCACATGGAGTCACCCCTCCACTTT. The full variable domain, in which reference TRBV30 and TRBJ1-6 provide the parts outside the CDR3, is SQTIHQWPATLVQPVGSPLSLECTVEGTSNPNLYWYRQAAGRGLQLLFYSVGIGQISSEVPQNLSASRPQDRQFILSSKKLLLSDSGFYLCAWRHMESPLHFGNGTRLTVT.

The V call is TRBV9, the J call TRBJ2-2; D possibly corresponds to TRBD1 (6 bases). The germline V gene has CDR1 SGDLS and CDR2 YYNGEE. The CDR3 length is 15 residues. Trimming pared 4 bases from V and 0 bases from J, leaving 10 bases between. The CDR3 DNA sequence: TGTGCCAGCAGCAGAGAGGGGGCGAACACCGGGGAGCTGTTTTTT. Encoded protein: CASSREGANTGELFF.

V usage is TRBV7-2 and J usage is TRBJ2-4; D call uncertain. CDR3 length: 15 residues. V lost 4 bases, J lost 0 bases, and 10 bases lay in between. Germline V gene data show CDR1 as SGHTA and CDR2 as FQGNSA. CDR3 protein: CASSSGLLAKNIQYF. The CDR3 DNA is TGTGCCAGCAGCTCAGGTTTGCTAGCCAAAAACATTCAGTACTTC.

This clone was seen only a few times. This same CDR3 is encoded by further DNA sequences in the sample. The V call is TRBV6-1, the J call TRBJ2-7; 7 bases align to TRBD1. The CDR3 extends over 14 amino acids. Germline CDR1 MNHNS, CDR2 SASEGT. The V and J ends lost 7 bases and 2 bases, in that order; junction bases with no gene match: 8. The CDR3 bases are TGTGCCAGCATGCCCTACAGGGGAACCTACGAGCAGTACTTC. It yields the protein CASMPYRGTYEQYF.

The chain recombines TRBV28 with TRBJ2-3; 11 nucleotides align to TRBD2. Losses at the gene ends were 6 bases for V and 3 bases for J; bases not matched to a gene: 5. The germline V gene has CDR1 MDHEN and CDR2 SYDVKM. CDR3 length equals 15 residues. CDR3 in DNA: TGTGCCAGCAGGGTAGCGGGAGGGCCGACAGATACGCAGTATTTT. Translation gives CASRVAGGPTDTQYF.

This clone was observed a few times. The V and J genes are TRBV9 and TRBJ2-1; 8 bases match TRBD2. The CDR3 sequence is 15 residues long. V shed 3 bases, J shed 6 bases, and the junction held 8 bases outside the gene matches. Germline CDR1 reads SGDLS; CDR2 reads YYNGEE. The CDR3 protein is CASSDGTSISNEQFF. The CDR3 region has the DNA TGTGCCAGCAGCGACGGGACTAGTATCTCCAATGAGCAGTTCTTC.

The CDR3 region has the DNA TGTGCCAGCAGCCCTATCAGGGGCGAGAACACTGAAGCTTTCTTT. It is translated as CASSPIRGENTEAFF. The chain recombines TRBV7-6 with TRBJ1-1, with a weak D call TRBD1 (6 bases). Germline V gene sequence: CDR1 SGHVS, CDR2 FNYEAQ. The CDR3 runs 15 residues. The V end was cut by 5 bases, the J end by 1 base, with 14 bases between. The full variable domain, in which reference TRBV7-6 and TRBJ1-1 provide the parts outside the CDR3, is GAGVSQSPRYKVTKRGQDVALRCDPISGHVSLYWYRQALGQGPEFLTYFNYEAQQDKSGLPNDRFSAERPEGSISTLTIQRTEQRDSAMYRCASSPIRGENTEAFFGQGTRLTVV.

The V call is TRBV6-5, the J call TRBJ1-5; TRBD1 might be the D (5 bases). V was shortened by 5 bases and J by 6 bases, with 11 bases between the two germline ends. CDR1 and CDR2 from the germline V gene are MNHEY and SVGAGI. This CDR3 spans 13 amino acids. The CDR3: CASSTIRGQPQHF. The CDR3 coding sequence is TGTGCCAGCAGTACTATTAGGGGTCAGCCCCAGCATTTT.

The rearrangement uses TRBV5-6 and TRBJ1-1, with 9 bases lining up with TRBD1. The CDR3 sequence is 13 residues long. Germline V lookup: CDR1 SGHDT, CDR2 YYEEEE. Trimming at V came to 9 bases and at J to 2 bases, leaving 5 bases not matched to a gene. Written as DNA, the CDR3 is TGTGCCACCGGGACAGGGAGAAACACTGAAGCTTTCTTT. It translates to CATGTGRNTEAFF.

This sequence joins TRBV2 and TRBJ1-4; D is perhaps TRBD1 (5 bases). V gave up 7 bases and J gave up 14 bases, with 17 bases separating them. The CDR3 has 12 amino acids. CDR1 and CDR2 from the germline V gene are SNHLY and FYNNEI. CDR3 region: CASTQGSGSLFF. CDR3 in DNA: TGTGCCAGCACCCAGGGAAGTGGTTCGCTGTTTTTT.

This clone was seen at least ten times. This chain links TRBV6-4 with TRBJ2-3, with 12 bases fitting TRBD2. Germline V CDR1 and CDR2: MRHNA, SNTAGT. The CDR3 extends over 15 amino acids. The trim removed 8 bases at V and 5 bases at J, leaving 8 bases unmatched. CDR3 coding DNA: TGTGCCAGCTCTACGACTAGCGGGGGAAGAGATACGCAGTATTTT. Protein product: CASSTTSGGRDTQYF.

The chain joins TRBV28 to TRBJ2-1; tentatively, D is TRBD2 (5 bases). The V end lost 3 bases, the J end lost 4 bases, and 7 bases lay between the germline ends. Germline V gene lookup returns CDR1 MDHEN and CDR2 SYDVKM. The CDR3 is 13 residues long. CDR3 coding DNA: TGTGCCAGCAGTTTCCCGGGGTACAATGAGCAGTTCTTC. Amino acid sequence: CASSFPGYNEQFF.

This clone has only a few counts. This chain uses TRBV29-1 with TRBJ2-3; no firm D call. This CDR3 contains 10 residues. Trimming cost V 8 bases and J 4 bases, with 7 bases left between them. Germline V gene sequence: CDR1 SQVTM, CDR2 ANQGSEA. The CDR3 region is CSSRSDTQYF. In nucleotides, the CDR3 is TGCAGCTCGAGGTCAGATACGCAGTATTTT.